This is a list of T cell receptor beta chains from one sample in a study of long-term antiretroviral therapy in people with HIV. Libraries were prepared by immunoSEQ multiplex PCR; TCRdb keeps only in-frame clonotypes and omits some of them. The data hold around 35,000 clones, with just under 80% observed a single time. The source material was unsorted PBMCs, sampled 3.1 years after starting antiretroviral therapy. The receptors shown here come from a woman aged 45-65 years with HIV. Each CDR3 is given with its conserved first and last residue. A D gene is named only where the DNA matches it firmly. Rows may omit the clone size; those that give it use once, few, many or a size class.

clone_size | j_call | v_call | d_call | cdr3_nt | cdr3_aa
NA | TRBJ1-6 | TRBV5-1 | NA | TGCGCCAGCAGCTTAATGGGGTCCTATAATTCACCCCTCCACTTT | CASSLMGSYNSPLHF
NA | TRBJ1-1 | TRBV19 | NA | TGTGCCAGTAGTATGGCCGTCACTGAAGCTTTCTTT | CASSMAVTEAFF
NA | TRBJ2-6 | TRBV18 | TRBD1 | TGTGCCAGCTCACCGCTAGGGACAGGGGGCCTCTGGGCCAACGTCCTGACTTTC | CASSPLGTGGLWANVLTF
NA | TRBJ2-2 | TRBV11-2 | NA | TGTGCCAGCATAGCCACGGGAAGAGGGACCGGGGAGCTGTTTTTT | CASIATGRGTGELFF
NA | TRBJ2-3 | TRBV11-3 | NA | TGTGCCAGCAGCCCTGGCGTATTAGGGTCCCCAGATACGCAGTATTTT | CASSPGVLGSPDTQYF
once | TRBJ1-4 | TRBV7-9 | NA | TGTGCCAGCAGCGTGCCCGGGACCCGGAAACTGTTTTTT | CASSVPGTRKLFF
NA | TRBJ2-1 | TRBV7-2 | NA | TGTGCCAGCAGGGATTACATCGATGAGTTCTTC | CASRDYIDEFF
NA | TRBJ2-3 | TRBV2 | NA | TGTGCCAGCAGTTTTTCTACAGGGACCGATACGCAGTATTTT | CASSFSTGTDTQYF
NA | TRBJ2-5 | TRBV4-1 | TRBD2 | TGCGCCAGCAGCCGGGACTATAAAGAGACCCAGTACTTC | CASSRDYKETQYF
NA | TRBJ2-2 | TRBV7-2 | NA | TGTGCCAGCAGCTACGGGGTTTGGAGGGGGGGCACCGGGGAGCTGTTTTTT | CASSYGVWRGGTGELFF
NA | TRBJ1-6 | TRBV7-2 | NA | TGTGCCAGCAGCTTAAGGTCAGGGAAGGAATCACCCCTCCACTTT | CASSLRSGKESPLHF
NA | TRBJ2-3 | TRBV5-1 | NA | TGCGCCAGCAGCTTGGTTTCAGATACGCAGTATTTT | CASSLVSDTQYF
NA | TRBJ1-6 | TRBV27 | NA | TGTGCCAGCAGTTTTAAGCGGGGGGTCTCACCCCTCCACTTT | CASSFKRGVSPLHF
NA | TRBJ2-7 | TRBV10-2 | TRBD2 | TGCGCCAGCAATAACGGGGGGTACCTCGAGCAGTACTTC | CASNNGGYLEQYF
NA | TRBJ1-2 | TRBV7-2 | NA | TGTGCCAGCAGCTTTAAAGTGGTGGTCCGTAGTGGGTATACCTTC | CASSFKVVVRSGYTF
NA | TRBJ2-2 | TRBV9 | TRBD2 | TGTGCCAGCAGTAAGATCGGGACTAGCGGGGGTGGCGGGGAGCTGTTTTTT | CASSKIGTSGGGGELFF
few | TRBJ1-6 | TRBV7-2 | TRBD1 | TGTGCCAGCAGCATCCTTGGGACAGGTGATTCACCCCTCCACTTT | CASSILGTGDSPLHF
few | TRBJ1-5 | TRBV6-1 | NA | TGTGCCAGCAGTGAAAGTAGGAATCAGCCCCAGCATTTT | CASSESRNQPQHF
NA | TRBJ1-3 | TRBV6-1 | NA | TGTGCCAGCAGTGAACGGGGGGCTGGAAACACCATATATTTT | CASSERGAGNTIYF
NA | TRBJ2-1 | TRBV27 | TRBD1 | TGTGCCAGCGTACAGGGGGTAAATCAGTTCTTC | CASVQGVNQFF
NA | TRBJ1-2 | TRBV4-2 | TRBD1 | TGTGCCAGCAGCCTTCTCCGGGACAGGGAGATTCGCGATGGCTACACCTTC | CASSLLRDREIRDGYTF
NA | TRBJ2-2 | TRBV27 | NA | TGTGCCAGCAGTTTATTCACGAACACCGGGGAGCTGTTTTTT | CASSLFTNTGELFF
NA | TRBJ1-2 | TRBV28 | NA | TGTGCCAGCACGAACCACCCAAGGGGCGGCTACACCTTC | CASTNHPRGGYTF
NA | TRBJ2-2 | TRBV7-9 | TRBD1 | TGTGCCAGCAGCTTAGGACAGGGGGCGAACACCGGGGAGCTGTTTTTT | CASSLGQGANTGELFF
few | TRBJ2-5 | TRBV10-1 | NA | TGCGCCAGCAGTGATTGGGGTTTGAGGCAGTACTTC | CASSDWGLRQYF
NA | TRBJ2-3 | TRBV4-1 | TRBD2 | TGCGCCAGCAGCCAAGCGAGCGGGGGGGCTGCAGATACGCAGTATTTT | CASSQASGGAADTQYF
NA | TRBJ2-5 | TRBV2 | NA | TGTGCCAGCAGGAGGGGACACTTGTACCAAGAGACCCAGTACTTC | CASRRGHLYQETQYF
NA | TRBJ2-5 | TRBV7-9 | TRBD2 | TGTGCCAGCAGCTACCCCAAGGAGCCACTAGCGGGGGGGCAGGAGACCCAGTACTTC | CASSYPKEPLAGGQETQYF
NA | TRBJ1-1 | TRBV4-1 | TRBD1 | TGCGCCAGCAGCCTGGGACAGGGAGGTTTGACTGAAGCTTTCTTT | CASSLGQGGLTEAFF
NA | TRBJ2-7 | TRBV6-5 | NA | TGTGCCAGCAGCATAGACAGGAGTAGATACGAGCAGTACTTC | CASSIDRSRYEQYF
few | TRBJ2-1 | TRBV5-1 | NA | TGCGCCAGCAGCTTGGCCCTGCAGAGGAATGAGCAGTTCTTC | CASSLALQRNEQFF
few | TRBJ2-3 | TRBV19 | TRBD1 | TGTGCCAGTAGTGTGACAGGGGACACAGATACGCAGTATTTT | CASSVTGDTDTQYF
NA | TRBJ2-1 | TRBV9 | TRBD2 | TGTGCCAGCAGCCTTGGGATGGGGGGGGCCTACAATGAGCAGTTCTTC | CASSLGMGGAYNEQFF